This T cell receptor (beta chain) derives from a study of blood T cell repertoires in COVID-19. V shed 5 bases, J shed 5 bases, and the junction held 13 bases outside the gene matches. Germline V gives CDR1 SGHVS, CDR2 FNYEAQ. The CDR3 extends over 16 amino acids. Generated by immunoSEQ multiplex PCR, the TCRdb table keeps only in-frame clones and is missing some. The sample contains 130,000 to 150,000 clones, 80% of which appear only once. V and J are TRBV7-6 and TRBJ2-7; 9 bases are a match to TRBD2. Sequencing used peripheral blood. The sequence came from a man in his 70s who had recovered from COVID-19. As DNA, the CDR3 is TGTGCCAGCAGCCCCACTGGTAGCGGGAGTAGCGACGAGCAGTACTTC. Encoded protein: CASSPTGSGSSDEQYF.